This TCR beta chain was profiled in a study of post-analysis software for immune sequencing data. Study overall: As for disease course, relapsing-remitting, secondary progressive and progressive-relapsing multiple sclerosis were all included.

Unique molecular identifiers featured in each of the TCR beta cDNA libraries. Input of about 0.95 to 11 million T cells yielded roughly 0.5 million cDNA molecules. TCRdb itself ran the PCR reads through MiXCR, one entry per CDR3 protein. The table includes approximately 730,000 distinct CDR3 sequences, roughly 27% detected once. Study-wide findings and caveats: Multiple sclerosis was associated with a significant reduction in normalized Chao1 diversity relative to controls. Samples sharing a preparation batch grouped tightly together when assessed by F measure. When patients were compared with controls, five TRBV segments were more frequent, TRBV5-6, TRBV5-1 and TRBV20-1 among them.

The length of the CDR3 is 15 residues. This clonotype was counted a few times. What it binds is not known. Sequenced input: blood. The origin of this receptor is a girl aged 5-17 years with multiple sclerosis. The chain is built from TRBV21-1 and TRBJ2-7; TRBD2 is the table's D call and was not checked against the DNA. TRBV21-1 is listed as a pseudogene. This CDR3 is CASMEIPGRNYEQYF. DNA of the CDR3: TGTGCCAGCATGGAAATTCCAGGGAGGAACTACGAGCAGTACTTC.